This T cell receptor beta chain was sequenced during a study of blood T cells in healthy people across ages. The study, taken as a whole, reports: As age increased, TCR beta diversity per million T cells fell in a roughly linear fashion.

Concerning this clonotype: Antigen unknown.

The authors ran a second PCR of about 7 to 11 cycles using a sample-barcoded 5' primer and a J-beta primer mix. TCRdb reprocessed the 5' RACE reads via MiXCR and lists one record per CDR3 protein. Among some 1.5 million distinct CDR3 sequences, 28% were seen once, and the ten largest hold about 8%. Sequenced material: blood. This TCR derives from a woman aged 30 to 39 in good health.

The chain's CDR3 is CASSLETGQIYGYTF. The CDR3 region has the DNA TGTGCCAGCAGTTTAGAAACTGGACAGATCTATGGCTACACCTTC. This sequence joins TRBV12-3 or TRBV12-4 and TRBJ1-2; possible D gene TRBD1, 6 bases. The CDR3 has 15 amino acids. The V end was cut by 1 base, the J end by 4 bases, with 13 bases between.